This TCR beta chain was observed in a study of T-cell reconstitution after alpha-beta-depleted transplantation in children. The TCRbeta library incorporated unique molecular identifiers. TCRdb reanalysed the PCR reads using MiXCR and keeps one entry per CDR3 protein. The repertoire holds around 600,000 distinct CDR3 sequences, 23% seen once, with roughly 13% in the top ten. Study-level findings and limits: Newly made T cells mostly supplied T-cell counts and diversity one year after transplant. Recipient T cells and thymic progenitors that survived were the source of the high TCRbeta diversity seen at day 60 in some patients. Several hundred expanded graft clones reportedly gave rise to the alpha-beta T cells present about two months after transplant.

Looked up from germline, CDR1 is SGHDT and CDR2 is YYEEEE. The CDR3 runs 14 residues. The J segment lost 12 bases and the V segment lost 4 bases, leaving 12 bases of the junction unmatched. This clonotype was seen at least ten times. Its antigen is undetermined. This sample comprised PBMCs, mostly from graft donor cells, obtained 360 days after TCRalphabeta/CD19-depleted stem cell transplant. The source is a boy younger than two who had a stem cell transplant for acute myeloid leukemia, so the T cells may come from the graft donor. V is TRBV5-6 and J is TRBJ2-1, with 8 bases identical to TRBD1. The CDR3 nucleotides read TGTGCCAGCAGCCCGGGACAGGCCCTTTTAGGGCAGTTCTTC. This encodes CASSPGQALLGQFF.